This T cell receptor beta chain came from a study of a mutant IDH1 vaccine in newly diagnosed glioma. Looking at the study overall: Treated individuals were 62.5% male and about 40% female, averaging roughly 43 years of age. Patients' prior therapy spanned radiotherapy, temozolomide, or both; most underwent both. Points from the study as a whole: Patients mounted vaccine-induced immune responses in 93.3% of cases.

Time point reported: baseline, week 1 (first vaccination visit). As for treatment: pre-vaccination baseline after standard-of-care therapy. Each astrocytoma in the donors was new, WHO grade 3 or 4, IDH1-mutant and ATRX-lost. CDR1 and CDR2 from the germline V gene are SGHKS and YYEKEE (reference sequence). V gave up 0 bases and J gave up 7 bases, with 11 bases separating them. This CDR3 has 14 amino acids. Measured with immunoSEQ multiplex PCR; TCRdb has only the in-frame clones, and not every one. This sample has roughly 21,000 clones, with approximately 86% found just once. In this sample, this clone turned up once. Antigen unknown.

The V and J genes are TRBV5-5 and TRBJ1-5; possible D gene TRBD1, 5 bases. The specimen comprised PBMCs, sampled from a glioma patient treated with radiotherapy, temozolomide or both. This TCR came from a middle-aged man with glioma. CDR3 DNA sequence: TGTGCCAGCAGCTTGGTAGGGGAGGGACAGCCCCAGCATTTT. This gives the protein CASSLVGEGQPQHF.